These 9 T cell receptor beta chains share one sample of origin, sequenced in a study of blood T cell repertoires in COVID-19. Using immunoSEQ multiplex PCR, the repertoire was profiled, and TCRdb retains in-frame clones only, with some absent. The sample gives around 380,000 clones, 70% to 90% of which show up once; approximately 1.2% is in the top ten. Material: PBMCs or T cells enriched from blood (not recorded which). All receptors derive from a man younger than 40 who had recovered from COVID-19.

The V and J genes are TRBV7-9 and TRBJ1-6, with D uncertain. This CDR3 has 14 residues. Per the germline V gene, CDR1 is SEHNR and CDR2 is FQNEAQ (reference sequence). V dropped 5 bases and J dropped 9 bases, with 14 bases sitting between them. CDR3 in amino acids: CASSPLLEPSPLHF. The DNA of the CDR3 is TGTGCCAGCAGCCCCCTCCTAGAACCTTCACCCCTCCACTTT.

This sequence joins TRBV19 and TRBJ1-4; D is undetermined. CDR3 length equals 15 residues. The germline V gene encodes CDR1 LNHDA and CDR2 SQIVND (reference sequence). The V and J ends lost 5 bases and 3 bases respectively, with 13 bases between them. The CDR3: CASSASGVANEKLFF. In DNA, the CDR3 is TGTGCCAGTAGTGCGTCCGGGGTAGCTAATGAAAAACTGTTTTTT.

V and J are TRBV9 and TRBJ2-3, with a possible D match to TRBD1 (5 bases). V dropped 2 bases and J dropped 1 base, with 8 bases sitting between them. The CDR3 runs 14 residues. Germline lookup yields CDR1 SGDLS and CDR2 YYNGEE. CDR3 in amino acids: CASSVLQGTDTQYF. The CDR3, as DNA: TGTGCCAGCAGCGTCCTACAGGGCACAGATACGCAGTATTTT.

This rearrangement joins TRBV7-9 to TRBJ1-6; a weak D match, TRBD1 (5 bases). V was pared by 2 bases and J by 6 bases, with 14 bases between. Germline values: CDR1 SEHNR, CDR2 FQNEAQ (reference sequence). There are 16 residues in the CDR3. The CDR3 DNA reads as TGTGCCAGCAGCTTATCAGGGCAGGGACTTAATTCACCCCTCCACTTT. This encodes CASSLSGQGLNSPLHF.

The rearrangement joins TRBV19 to TRBJ2-7; D is uncertain. The ends were cut back, 3 bases at V and 4 bases at J, with 16 bases in the middle. Germline lookup yields CDR1 LNHDA and CDR2 SQIVND (reference sequence). CDR3 length: 15 amino acids. The CDR3 region has the DNA TGTGCCAGTAGTATTGCCGGGTTGGAACGTTACGAGCAGTACTTC. Its protein product is CASSIAGLERYEQYF.

V gene TRBV7-8 combines with J gene TRBJ2-5; D perhaps matches TRBD1 (5 bases). This CDR3 is built from 15 residues. From germline, CDR1 is SGHVS and CDR2 FQNEAQ. V was shortened by 1 base and J by 2 bases, with 11 bases between the two germline ends. The CDR3 here is CASSLDRDRQETQYF. CDR3 sequence (DNA): TGTGCCAGCAGCTTAGATAGAGACAGACAAGAGACCCAGTACTTC. The full variable domain, in which reference TRBV7-8 and TRBJ2-5 provide the parts outside the CDR3, is GAGVSQSPRYKVAKRGQDVALRCDPISGHVSLFWYQQALGQGPEFLTYFQNEAQLDKSGLPSDRFFAERPEGSVSTLKIQRTQQEDSAVYLCASSLDRDRQETQYFGPGTRLLVL.

The chain is built from TRBV19 and TRBJ1-4, with D perhaps matching TRBD1 (6 bases). The CDR3 spans 13 residues. Trimming cost V 6 bases and J 8 bases, with 13 bases left between them. Germline CDR1 reads LNHDA; CDR2 reads SQIVND (reference sequence). The CDR3 sequence is CASRMVQGEKLFF. In nucleotides, the CDR3 is TGTGCCAGTAGAATGGTGCAGGGGGAAAAACTGTTTTTT.

This chain connects TRBV5-1 to TRBJ2-7, with TRBD1 as a possible D gene (6 bases). The V gene lost 4 bases and the J gene lost 0 bases, with 14 bases spanning the gap. Germline V gene lookup returns CDR1 SGHRS and CDR2 YFSETQ. The CDR3 consists of 15 residues. The CDR3 sequence is CASSPKGVRSYEQYF. The CDR3 nucleotides are TGCGCCAGCAGCCCAAAGGGGGTGCGCTCCTACGAGCAGTACTTC.

This clone was detected only once. The chain uses TRBV3-1 (or the pseudogene TRBV3-2) and TRBJ2-1; the D is unclear. There are 13 residues in the CDR3. Germline loops: CDR1 LGHDT, CDR2 YNNKEL (reference sequence). Trimming removed 1 base at V and 5 bases at J, with 6 bases between. CDR3 region: CASSQAIDNEQFF. For the CDR3, the DNA is TGTGCCAGCAGCCAAGCAATAGACAATGAGCAGTTCTTC.